This T cell receptor (beta chain) was captured in a study of T-cell memory formation after mild COVID-19. Whole-study context: Most TCR clusters belonged to a single donor.

Trimming cost V 0 bases and J 6 bases, with 13 bases left between them. Germline CDR1 SGHRS, CDR2 YFSETQ. This CDR3 has 15 residues. TCRdb used MiXCR to reprocess the 5' RACE reads, holding one entry per CDR3 protein. The data show around 420,000 distinct CDR3 sequences, with about 24% seen just once and around 9.5% held by the top ten. This chain links TRBV5-1 with TRBJ2-1, with D unresolved. The source material was PBMCs or a T cell subset sorted from them (not recorded which). This TCR came from an adult woman who had mild COVID-19 (a few samples of this study predate the infection). Cell type and time point are not known. The CDR3: CASSLEAPYPNEQFF. CDR3 coding DNA: TGCGCCAGCAGCTTGGAGGCCCCCTACCCCAATGAGCAGTTCTTC.